The entry below gives a single T cell receptor (beta chain) sequence along with its context. This entry belongs to a study of blood T cell repertoires in COVID-19. Looking at the study overall: Acute and convalescent COVID-19 samples came from the United States, Italy and Spain. T cells, B-cell-depleted T cells, or PBMCs supplied cDNA or gDNA.

This CDR3 is built from 14 residues. Trimming at V came to 8 bases and at J to 4 bases, leaving 4 bases not matched to a gene. The germline V gene has CDR1 MNHEY and CDR2 SVGAGI. How the authors handled the data: By means of reference gene primer amplification, nucleated cell counts were estimated. Profiling relied on immunoSEQ multiplex PCR, and the TCRdb table lists in-frame clones only, not all of them. The V and J calls and clone size are taken from that table; D and trimming were inferred from the DNA. The data show about 190,000 clones, around 90% seen once. Material: peripheral blood. The chain combines TRBV6-5 with TRBJ2-2; TRBD1 matches 10 bases. The origin of this receptor is a man aged 40-49 years with acute or convalescent COVID-19. DNA of the CDR3: TGTGCCAGCGAGGACAGGGGGTTCACCGGGGAGCTGTTTTTT. It specifies CASEDRGFTGELFF.